This TCR beta chain was identified during a study of cytomegalovirus exposure and HLA in healthy donors. General study points: It was likely that a cluster of highly shared sequence variants was a sequencing artifact. It was reported in a later analysis that an Asian-associated ancestry cluster showed fewer N-insertions than the roughly 670-donor mean. Later genetic work tied a missense DCLRE1C variant to beta-chain V and J trimming.

Trimming stripped 5 bases from V and 0 bases from J, with 7 bases between. The CDR3 spans 13 residues. CDR1 is SGHAT, CDR2 FQNNGV, per germline. On this clone: The antigen remains unidentified.

It was with 60 Vbeta and 13 Jbeta primers that the PCR ran. The protocol was immunoSEQ multiplex PCR, while the TCRdb copy is restricted to in-frame clones and leaves out a portion. The table has fewer than 200,000 clones, under 85% seen once. At sampling all donors were nominally healthy, likely with unrecorded immune exposures. The sequenced sample consisted of PBMCs. The gene calls are TRBV11-2 and TRBJ1-1; D is undetermined. The source of this sequence is a man aged 50 to 60 in good health and CMV-seronegative. The chain's CDR3 is CASSTGLNTEAFF. The CDR3 DNA follows: TGTGCCAGCAGCACGGGATTGAACACTGAAGCTTTCTTT.